Sequencing of this T cell receptor beta chain was carried out in a study of control samples from healthy donors and cancer patients. Germline assignment: CDR1 ENHRY and CDR2 SYGVKD. The CDR3 covers 13 residues. With 2 bases removed from V and 1 base from J, the gap between germline ends came to 6 bases. Sequenced by immunoSEQ multiplex PCR; TCRdb stores in-frame clones only, minus some. This sample carries more than 95,000 clones, approximately 83% of them seen once, and the ten largest clones take less than 15%. Sequenced material: blood. This clonotype was obtained from a woman in her forties or fifties in good health. The rearrangement uses TRBV10-3 and TRBJ2-7; no firm D call. CDR3 sequence (DNA): TGTGCCATCAGTGAGAGGCAGTCCTACGAGCAGTACTTC. Translating gives CAISERQSYEQYF.